This T cell receptor (beta chain) emerged from a study of blood T cells in healthy people across ages. With a J-beta primer mix and a sample-barcoded 5' primer, a second PCR ran about 7 to 12 cycles. A single record per CDR3 protein comes from TCRdb applying MiXCR to the 5' RACE reads. The profile shows 790,000 or so distinct CDR3 sequences, roughly three fifths of them singletons. Per germline, CDR1 DFQATT and CDR2 SNEGSKA (reference sequence). The CDR3 consists of 12 residues. The sequence was collected from a man aged 40-50 years in good health. The chain carries TRBV20-1 and TRBJ2-7, with TRBD1 as a possible D gene (6 bases). The J call may be mistaken, given a closer DNA end match to TRBJ2-5. Sequenced material: blood. CDR3 region: CSARWTVETQYF. The CDR3 DNA is TGCAGTGCTAGATGGACAGTAGAGACCCAGTACTTC.